A selection of T cell receptor beta chains follows, all from one sample in a study of blood T cell repertoires in COVID-19. The assay was immunoSEQ multiplex PCR, and TCRdb's table has in-frame clones only and misses some. The sample holds approximately 210,000 clones, approximately 79% seen once. Sequenced sample: peripheral blood. Receptors originate from a human donor in a cohort sampled during active COVID-19. Each CDR3 is given with its conserved first and last residue. D genes are given only for firm matches. Clone size is shown for a subset of rows, as once, few, many or a class of expanded clone.

D	size	length	V	J	DNA	CDR3
TRBD1	.	11	TRBV5-6	TRBJ1-2	TGTGCCAGCAGCTTCACAGGGGAGTACACCTTC	CASSFTGEYTF
.	.	17	TRBV7-2	TRBJ2-3	TGTGCCAGCAGCAGAGTGGCCGGCCGTAGAGGTCCAGATACGCAGTATTTT	CASSRVAGRRGPDTQYF
.	.	15	TRBV27	TRBJ2-7	TGTGCCAGCAGTTTAGTGGGAGGCCCCTCCTACGAGCAGTACTTC	CASSLVGGPSYEQYF
.	.	17	TRBV18	TRBJ1-1	TGTGCCAGCTCACTCTCGGAGTACAGGGCTGGAGTCACTGAAGCTTTCTTT	CASSLSEYRAGVTEAFF
TRBD1	.	15	TRBV7-9	TRBJ2-5	TGTGCCAGCAGCTTATCAGAGACAGGGTTGGAGACCCAGTACTTC	CASSLSETGLETQYF
.	.	13	TRBV9	TRBJ1-1	TGTGCCAGCAGCGTTATCCCGGACAGTGAAGCTTTCTTT	CASSVIPDSEAFF
TRBD1	once	15	TRBV28	TRBJ2-7	TGTGCCAGCAGTTTGGGGTCAGGGGGTTCCTACGAGCAGTACTTC	CASSLGSGGSYEQYF
.	.	17	TRBV6-2/TRBV6-3	TRBJ2-1	TGTGCCAGCAGTTTCCAAACCTACTTAGGTTGGAGTGATGAGCAGTTCTTC	CASSFQTYLGWSDEQFF
TRBD1	.	17	TRBV24-1	TRBJ2-1	TGTGCCACCAGTCCCTCCCCTGGGACAGGGGGGATGGATGAGCAGTTCTTC	CATSPSPGTGGMDEQFF
.	.	13	TRBV7-2	TRBJ1-5	TGTGCCAGCAGCTTAGCTCTAGGCCAGCCCCAGCATTTT	CASSLALGQPQHF
.	.	13	TRBV10-3	TRBJ2-4	TGTGCCATCAGTGAGTCTAATAGTGGTAGTAAGTACTTC	CAISESNSGSKYF
TRBD1	.	12	TRBV29-1	TRBJ1-1	TGCAGCGCTGACAGGGGGGAAACTGAAGCTTTCTTT	CSADRGETEAFF
TRBD2	.	15	TRBV7-2	TRBJ2-3	TGTGCCAGCAGCCTAGCCACTAGCGGGAGGCATACGCAGTATTTT	CASSLATSGRHTQYF
.	.	13	TRBV5-5	TRBJ1-1	TGTGCCAGCAGGGGGGACATGAACACTGAAGCTTTCTTT	CASRGDMNTEAFF
.	few	15	TRBV15	TRBJ1-2	TGTGCCACCGCCCCTACAAGGGGCGCCCCTAATGGCTACACCTTC	CATAPTRGAPNGYTF
TRBD2	once	18	TRBV4-3	TRBJ2-7	TGCGCCAGCAGCCAAGAATTGGCGGGAGGCTTAAGCTCCTACGAGCAGTACTTC	CASSQELAGGLSSYEQYF
TRBD1	.	14	TRBV18	TRBJ1-1	TGTGCCAGCTCACCCGGGACAGGAGACACTGAAGCTTTCTTT	CASSPGTGDTEAFF
TRBD1	.	17	TRBV5-6	TRBJ2-1	TGTGCCAGCAGCTTGGCCACAGGGGGATTGTATGACAATGAGCAGTTCTTC	CASSLATGGLYDNEQFF
TRBD1	once	14	TRBV9	TRBJ1-6	TGTGCCAGCACCCCGGGACAGGGGAAATCACCCCTCCACTTT	CASTPGQGKSPLHF
.	many	15	TRBV4-2	TRBJ2-7	TGTGCCAGCAGCCAAGATAGCGGTTCCTCCTACGAGCAGTACTTC	CASSQDSGSSYEQYF
TRBD2	.	17	TRBV4-3	TRBJ2-1	TGCGCCAGCAGCCAAGATATGGTATTAGCGGGGTACAATGAGCAGTTCTTC	CASSQDMVLAGYNEQFF
.	few	14	TRBV18	TRBJ2-7	TGTGCCAGCTCACCAGATGGGGGCACCTACGAGCAGTACTTC	CASSPDGGTYEQYF
.	few	13	TRBV24-1	TRBJ2-2	TGTGCCACTCGCCGGGGTTTCACCGGGGAGCTGTTTTTT	CATRRGFTGELFF
.	.	12	TRBV7-8	TRBJ1-1	TGTGCCAGCAGCTTCGACAGGATCCGAGCTTTCTTT	CASSFDRIRAFF
TRBD1	.	17	TRBV11-2	TRBJ2-5	TGTGCCAGCAGCTTAGCAGGTGGCAGGGGGCGGTGGGAGACCCAGTACTTC	CASSLAGGRGRWETQYF